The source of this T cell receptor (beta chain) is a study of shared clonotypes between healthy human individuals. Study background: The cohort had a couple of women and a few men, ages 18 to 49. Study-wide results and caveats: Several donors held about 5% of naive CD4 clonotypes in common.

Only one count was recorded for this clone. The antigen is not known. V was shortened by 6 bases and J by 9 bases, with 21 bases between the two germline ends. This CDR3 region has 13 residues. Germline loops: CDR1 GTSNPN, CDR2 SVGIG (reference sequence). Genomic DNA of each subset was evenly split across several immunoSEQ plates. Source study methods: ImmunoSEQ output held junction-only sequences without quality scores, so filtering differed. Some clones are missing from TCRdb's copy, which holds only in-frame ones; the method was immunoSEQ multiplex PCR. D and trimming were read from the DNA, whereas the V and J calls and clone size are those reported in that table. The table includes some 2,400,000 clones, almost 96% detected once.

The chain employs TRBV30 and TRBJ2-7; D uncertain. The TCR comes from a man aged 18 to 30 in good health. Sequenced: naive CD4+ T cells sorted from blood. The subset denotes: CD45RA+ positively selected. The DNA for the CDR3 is TGTGCCTGCAAAGGGCAGGCCCATTGGGGGCAGTACTTC. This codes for CACKGQAHWGQYF.